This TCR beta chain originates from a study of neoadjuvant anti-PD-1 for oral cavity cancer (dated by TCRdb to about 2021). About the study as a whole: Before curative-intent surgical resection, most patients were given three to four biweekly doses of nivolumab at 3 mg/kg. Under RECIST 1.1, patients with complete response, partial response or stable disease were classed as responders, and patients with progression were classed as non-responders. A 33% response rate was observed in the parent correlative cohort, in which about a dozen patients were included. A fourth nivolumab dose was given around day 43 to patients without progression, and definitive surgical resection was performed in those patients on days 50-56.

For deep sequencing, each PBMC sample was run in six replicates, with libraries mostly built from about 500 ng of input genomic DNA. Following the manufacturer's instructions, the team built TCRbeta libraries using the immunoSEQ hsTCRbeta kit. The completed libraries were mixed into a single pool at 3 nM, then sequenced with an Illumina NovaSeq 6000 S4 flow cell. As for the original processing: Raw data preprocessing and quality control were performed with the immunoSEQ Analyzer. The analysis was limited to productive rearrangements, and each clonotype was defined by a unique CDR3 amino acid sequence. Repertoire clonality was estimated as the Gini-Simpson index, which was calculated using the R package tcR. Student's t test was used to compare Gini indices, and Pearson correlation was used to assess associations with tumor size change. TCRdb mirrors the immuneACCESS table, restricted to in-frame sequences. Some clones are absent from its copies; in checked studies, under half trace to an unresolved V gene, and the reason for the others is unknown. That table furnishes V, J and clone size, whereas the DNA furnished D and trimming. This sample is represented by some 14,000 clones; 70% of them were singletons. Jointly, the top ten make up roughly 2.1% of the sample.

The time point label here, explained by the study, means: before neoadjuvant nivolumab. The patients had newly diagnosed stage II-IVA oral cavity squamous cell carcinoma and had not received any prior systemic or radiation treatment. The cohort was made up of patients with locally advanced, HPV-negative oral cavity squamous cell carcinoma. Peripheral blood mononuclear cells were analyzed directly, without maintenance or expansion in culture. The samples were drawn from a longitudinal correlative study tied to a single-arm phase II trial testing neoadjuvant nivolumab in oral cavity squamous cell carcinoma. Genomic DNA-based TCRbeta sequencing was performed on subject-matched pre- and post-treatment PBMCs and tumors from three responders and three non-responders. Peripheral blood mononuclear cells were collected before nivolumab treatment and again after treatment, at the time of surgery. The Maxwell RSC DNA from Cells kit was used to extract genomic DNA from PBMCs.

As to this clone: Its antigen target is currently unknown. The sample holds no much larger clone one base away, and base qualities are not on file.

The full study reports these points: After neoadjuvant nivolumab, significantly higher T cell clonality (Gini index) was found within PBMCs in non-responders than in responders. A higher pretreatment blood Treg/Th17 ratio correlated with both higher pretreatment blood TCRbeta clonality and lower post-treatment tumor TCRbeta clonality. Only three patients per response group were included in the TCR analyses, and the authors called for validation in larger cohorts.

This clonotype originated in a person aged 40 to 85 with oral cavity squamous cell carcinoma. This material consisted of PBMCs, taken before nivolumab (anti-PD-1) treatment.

The nucleotide sequence is TGCGCCAGCACGGAGCGGAGACTTAACACCGGGGAGCTGTTTTTT. It is translated as CASTERRLNTGELFF. This sequence uses TRBV5-1 and TRBJ2-2; the D gene is perhaps TRBD2, on 5 matching bases. V loses 6 bases, J loses 2 bases, and the germline ends lie 14 bases apart. Reading the germline V gene gives CDR1 SGHRS and CDR2 YFSETQ. CDR3 length: 15 amino acids, cysteine to phenylalanine. Here the CDR3 DNA is all that survives: 45 bases in frame from base 1.